This T cell receptor (beta chain) was documented in a study of response to subunit inactivated influenza vaccine. Study-wide results and caveats: Seasonal influenza vaccination, on each occasion, was suggested by the authors to recruit few new T cells.

Germline V lookup: CDR1 SGHRS, CDR2 YFSETQ. V was pared by 4 bases and J by 2 bases, with 10 bases between. The CDR3 runs to 15 residues. This clonotype was found many times. Its cognate antigen is unknown. TCRdb reprocessed the RT-PCR reads via MiXCR and lists one record per CDR3 protein. The table includes more than 150,000 distinct CDR3 sequences, around 10% detected once. The receptor's source is a man aged 50-75 years who received an inactivated influenza vaccine. This specimen consisted of CD8+ T cells sorted from PBMCs, obtained around 25 months after vaccination. The V call is TRBV5-1, the J call TRBJ1-6, with D unresolved. Here the CDR3 DNA reads TGCGCCAGCAGCCGCTCGACGGCCTATAATTCACCCCTCCACTTT. This sequence encodes CASSRSTAYNSPLHF.